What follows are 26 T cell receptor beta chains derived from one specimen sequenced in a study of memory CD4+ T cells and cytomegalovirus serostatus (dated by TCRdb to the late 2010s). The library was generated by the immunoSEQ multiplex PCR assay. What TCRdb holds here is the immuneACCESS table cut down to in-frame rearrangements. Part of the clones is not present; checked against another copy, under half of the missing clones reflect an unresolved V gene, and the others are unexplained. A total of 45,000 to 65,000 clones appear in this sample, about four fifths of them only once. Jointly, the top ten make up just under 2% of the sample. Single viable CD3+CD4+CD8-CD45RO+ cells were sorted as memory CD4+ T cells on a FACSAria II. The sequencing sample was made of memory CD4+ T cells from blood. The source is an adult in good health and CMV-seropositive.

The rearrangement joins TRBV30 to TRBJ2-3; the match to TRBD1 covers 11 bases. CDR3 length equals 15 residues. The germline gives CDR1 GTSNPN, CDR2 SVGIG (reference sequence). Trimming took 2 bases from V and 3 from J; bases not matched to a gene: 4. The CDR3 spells CAWSRGDRGTDTQYF. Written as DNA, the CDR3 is TGTGCCTGGAGTAGGGGGGACAGGGGGACAGATACGCAGTATTTT.

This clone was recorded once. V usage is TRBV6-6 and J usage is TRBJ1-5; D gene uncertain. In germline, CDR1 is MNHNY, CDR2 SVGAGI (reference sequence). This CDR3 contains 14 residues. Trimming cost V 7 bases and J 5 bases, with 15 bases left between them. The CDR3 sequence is CASTLGRQDQPQHF. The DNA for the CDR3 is TGTGCCAGCACCCTCGGGAGGCAGGATCAGCCCCAGCATTTT.

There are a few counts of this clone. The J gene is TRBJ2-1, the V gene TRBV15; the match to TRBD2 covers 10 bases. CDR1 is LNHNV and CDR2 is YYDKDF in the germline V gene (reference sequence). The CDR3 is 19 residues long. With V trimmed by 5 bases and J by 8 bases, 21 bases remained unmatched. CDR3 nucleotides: TGTGCCACCAGCGACCATTCGTCTTTCGTGGGACTAGCGATTCATGAGCAGTTCTTC. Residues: CATSDHSSFVGLAIHEQFF.

This CDR3 is CASSLARGPTEAFF. The CDR3 DNA is TGTGCCAGCAGCTTAGCGCGGGGTCCCACTGAAGCTTTCTTT. The chain carries TRBV7-9 and TRBJ1-1, with unresolved D. V was shortened by 0 bases and J by 4 bases, with 9 bases between the two germline ends. The germline CDR1 and CDR2 sequences are SEHNR and FQNEAQ (reference sequence). The CDR3 has 14 residues.

The CDR3 protein is CASSQAVGWQSNTEAFF. CDR3 coding DNA: TGCGCCAGCAGCCAAGCGGTAGGATGGCAGTCGAACACTGAAGCTTTCTTT. V is TRBV4-1 and J is TRBJ1-1; unclear D gene. Germline CDR1 reads MGHRA; CDR2 reads YSYEKL. The CDR3 is made up of 17 amino acids. V lost 1 base and J 1 base, leaving 16 bases between the germline ends.

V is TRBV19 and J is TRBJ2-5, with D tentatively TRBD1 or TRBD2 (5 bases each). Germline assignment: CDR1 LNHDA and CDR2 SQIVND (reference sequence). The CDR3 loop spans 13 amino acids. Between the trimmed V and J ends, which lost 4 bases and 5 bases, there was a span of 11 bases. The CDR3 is CASSSLGTETQYF. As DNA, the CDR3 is TGTGCCAGTAGTAGCTTGGGGACGGAGACCCAGTACTTC.

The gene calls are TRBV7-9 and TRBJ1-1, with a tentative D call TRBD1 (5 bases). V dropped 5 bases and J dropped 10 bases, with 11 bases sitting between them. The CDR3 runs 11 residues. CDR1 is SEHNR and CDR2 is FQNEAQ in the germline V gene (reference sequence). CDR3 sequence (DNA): TGTGCCAGCAGCCCCAGGGCCGGAGCTTTCTTT. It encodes CASSPRAGAFF. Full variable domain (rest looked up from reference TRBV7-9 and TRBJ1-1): DTGVSQNPRHKITKRGQNVTFRCDPISEHNRLYWYRQTLGQGPEFLTYFQNEAQLEKSRLLSDRFSAERPKGSFSTLEIQRTEQGDSAMYLCASSPRAGAFFGQGTRLTVV.

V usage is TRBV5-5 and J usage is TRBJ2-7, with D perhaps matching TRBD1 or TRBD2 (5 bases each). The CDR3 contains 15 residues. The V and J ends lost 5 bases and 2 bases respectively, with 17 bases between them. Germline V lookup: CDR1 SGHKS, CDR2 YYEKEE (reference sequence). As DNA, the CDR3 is TGTGCCAGCAGGTCGGGGCAGTCAGCCACCTACGAGCAGTACTTC. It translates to CASRSGQSATYEQYF.

This CDR3 reads CASSRREVTSSPLHF. The CDR3 DNA reads TGTGCCAGCAGCCGCCGTGAGGTTACGAGTTCACCCCTCCACTTT. The chain couples TRBV7-9 to TRBJ1-6; no reliable D call. The CDR3 runs 15 residues. Germline CDR1 is SEHNR and CDR2 is FQNEAQ (reference sequence). Trimming left V 5 bases short and J 9 bases short, with 17 bases between.

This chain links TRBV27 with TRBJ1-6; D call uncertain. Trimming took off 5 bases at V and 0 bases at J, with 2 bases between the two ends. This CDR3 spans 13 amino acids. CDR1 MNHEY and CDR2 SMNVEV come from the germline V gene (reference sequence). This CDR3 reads CASSPSYNSPLHF. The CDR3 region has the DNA TGTGCCAGCAGTCCCTCCTATAATTCACCCCTCCACTTT.

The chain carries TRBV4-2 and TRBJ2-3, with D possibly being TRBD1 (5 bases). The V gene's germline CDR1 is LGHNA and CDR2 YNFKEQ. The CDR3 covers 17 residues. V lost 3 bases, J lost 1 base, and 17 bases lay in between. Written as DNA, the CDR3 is TGTGCCAGCAGCCAGTCCCTTGACAGCCCTGGCACAGATACGCAGTATTTT. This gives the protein CASSQSLDSPGTDTQYF.

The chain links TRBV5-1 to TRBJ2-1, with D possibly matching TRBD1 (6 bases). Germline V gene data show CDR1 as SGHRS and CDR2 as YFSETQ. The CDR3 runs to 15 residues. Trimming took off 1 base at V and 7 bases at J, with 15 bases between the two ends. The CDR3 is CASSLTGSNLNEQFF. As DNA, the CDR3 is TGCGCCAGCAGCTTGACAGGGTCGAATTTGAATGAGCAGTTCTTC. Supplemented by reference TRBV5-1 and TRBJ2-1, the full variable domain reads KAGVTQTPRYLIKTRGQQVTLSCSPISGHRSVSWYQQTPGQGLQFLFEYFSETQRNKGNFPGRFSGRQFSNSRSEMNVSTLELGDSALYLCASSLTGSNLNEQFFGPGTRLTVL.

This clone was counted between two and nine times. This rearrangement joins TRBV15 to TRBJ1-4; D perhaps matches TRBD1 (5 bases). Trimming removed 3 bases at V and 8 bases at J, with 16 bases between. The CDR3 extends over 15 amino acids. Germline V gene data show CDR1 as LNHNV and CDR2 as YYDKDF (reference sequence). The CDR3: CATSSPGRMEEKLFF. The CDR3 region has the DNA TGTGCCACCAGCAGCCCGGGACGCATGGAAGAAAAACTGTTTTTT.

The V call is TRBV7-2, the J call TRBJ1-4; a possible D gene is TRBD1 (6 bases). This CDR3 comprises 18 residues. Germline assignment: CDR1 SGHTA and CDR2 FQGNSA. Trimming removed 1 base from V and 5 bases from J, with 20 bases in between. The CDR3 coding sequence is TGTGCCAGCAGCTTAGGATTGGGGGCCCGACTAGGGAATGAAAAACTGTTTTTT. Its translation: CASSLGLGARLGNEKLFF. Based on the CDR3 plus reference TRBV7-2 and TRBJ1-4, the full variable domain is GAGVSQSPSNKVTEKGKDVELRCDPISGHTALYWYRQSLGQGLEFLIYFQGNSAPDKSGLPSDRFSAERTGGSVSTLTIQRTQQEDSAVYLCASSLGLGARLGNEKLFFGSGTQLSVL.

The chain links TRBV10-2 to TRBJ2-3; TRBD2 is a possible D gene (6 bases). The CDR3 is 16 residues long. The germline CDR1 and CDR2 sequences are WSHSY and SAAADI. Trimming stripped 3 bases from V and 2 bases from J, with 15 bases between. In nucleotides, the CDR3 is TGCGCCAGCAGTGACTGGAGTAGCGGAAACACAGATACGCAGTATTTT. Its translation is CASSDWSSGNTDTQYF.

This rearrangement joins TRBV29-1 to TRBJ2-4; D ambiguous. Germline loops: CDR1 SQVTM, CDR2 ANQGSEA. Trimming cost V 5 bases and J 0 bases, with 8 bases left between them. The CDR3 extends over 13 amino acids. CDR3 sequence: CSVLSIAKNIQYF. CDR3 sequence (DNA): TGCAGCGTTCTCTCTATAGCCAAAAACATTCAGTACTTC.

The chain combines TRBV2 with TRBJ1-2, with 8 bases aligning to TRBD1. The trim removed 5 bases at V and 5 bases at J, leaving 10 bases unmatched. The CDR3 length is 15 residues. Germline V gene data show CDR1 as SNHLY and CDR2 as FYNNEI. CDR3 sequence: CASSLGQGRAYGYTF. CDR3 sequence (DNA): TGTGCCAGCAGTCTTGGACAGGGACGGGCTTATGGCTACACCTTC.

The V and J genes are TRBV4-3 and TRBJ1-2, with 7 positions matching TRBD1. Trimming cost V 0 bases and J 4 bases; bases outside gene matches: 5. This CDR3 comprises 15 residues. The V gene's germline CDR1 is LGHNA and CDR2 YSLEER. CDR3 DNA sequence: TGCGCCAGCAGCCAAGATTTGACAGGGCGCTATGGCTACACCTTC. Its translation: CASSQDLTGRYGYTF.

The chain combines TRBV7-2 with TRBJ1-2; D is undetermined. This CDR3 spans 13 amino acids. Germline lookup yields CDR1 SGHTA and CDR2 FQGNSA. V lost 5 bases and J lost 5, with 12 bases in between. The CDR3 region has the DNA TGTGCCAGCAGCCCGGGAAGAGAATATGGCTACACCTTC. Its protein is CASSPGREYGYTF. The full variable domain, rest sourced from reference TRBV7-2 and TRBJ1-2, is GAGVSQSPSNKVTEKGKDVELRCDPISGHTALYWYRQSLGQGLEFLIYFQGNSAPDKSGLPSDRFSAERTGGSVSTLTIQRTQQEDSAVYLCASSPGREYGYTFGSGTRLTVV.

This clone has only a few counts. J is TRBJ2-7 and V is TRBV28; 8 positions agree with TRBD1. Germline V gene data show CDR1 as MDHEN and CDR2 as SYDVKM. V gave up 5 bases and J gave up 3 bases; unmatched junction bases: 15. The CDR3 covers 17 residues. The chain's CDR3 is CASSTPPGGQESYEQYF. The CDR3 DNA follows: TGTGCCAGCAGTACACCCCCAGGGGGACAGGAAAGCTACGAGCAGTACTTC.

In nucleotides, the CDR3 is TGTGCCAGCAGGATTAGCTCAGGGGGTAGCAATCAGCCCCAGCATTTT. Translated, it gives CASRISSGGSNQPQHF. V is TRBV27 and J is TRBJ1-5, with 7 bases fitting TRBD1. The ends lost 6 bases at V and 0 bases at J; junction bases unmatched: 8. Germline V lookup: CDR1 MNHEY, CDR2 SMNVEV (reference sequence). The length of the CDR3 is 16 residues.

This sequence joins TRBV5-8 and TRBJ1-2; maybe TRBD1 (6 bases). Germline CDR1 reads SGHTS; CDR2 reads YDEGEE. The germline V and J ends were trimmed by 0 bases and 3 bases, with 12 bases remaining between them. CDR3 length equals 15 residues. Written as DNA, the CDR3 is TGTGCCAGCAGCTTGGCCCGGACAGCCCACTATGGCTACACCTTC. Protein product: CASSLARTAHYGYTF.

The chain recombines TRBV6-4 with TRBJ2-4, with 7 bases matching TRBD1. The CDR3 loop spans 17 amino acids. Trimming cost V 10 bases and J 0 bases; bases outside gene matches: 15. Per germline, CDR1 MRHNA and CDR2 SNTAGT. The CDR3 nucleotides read TGTGCCAACAACCCCAGGGGGACCCTATTAGCCAAAAACATTCAGTACTTC. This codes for CANNPRGTLLAKNIQYF.

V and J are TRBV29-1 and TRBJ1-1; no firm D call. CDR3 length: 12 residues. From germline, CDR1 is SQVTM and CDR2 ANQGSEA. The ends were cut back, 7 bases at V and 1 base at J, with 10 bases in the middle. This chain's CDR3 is CSAVKGNTEAFF. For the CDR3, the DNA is TGCAGCGCTGTTAAAGGGAACACTGAAGCTTTCTTT.

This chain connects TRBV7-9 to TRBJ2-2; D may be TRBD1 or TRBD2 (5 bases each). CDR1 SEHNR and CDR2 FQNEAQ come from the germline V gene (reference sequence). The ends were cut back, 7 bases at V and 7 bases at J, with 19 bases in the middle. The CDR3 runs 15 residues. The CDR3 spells CASTPRATRGGELFF. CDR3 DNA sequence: TGTGCCAGCACCCCACGCGCAACTAGGGGCGGGGAGCTGTTTTTT. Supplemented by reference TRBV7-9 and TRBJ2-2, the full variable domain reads DTGVSQNPRHKITKRGQNVTFRCDPISEHNRLYWYRQTLGQGPEFLTYFQNEAQLEKSRLLSDRFSAERPKGSFSTLEIQRTEQGDSAMYLCASTPRATRGGELFFGEGSRLTVL.

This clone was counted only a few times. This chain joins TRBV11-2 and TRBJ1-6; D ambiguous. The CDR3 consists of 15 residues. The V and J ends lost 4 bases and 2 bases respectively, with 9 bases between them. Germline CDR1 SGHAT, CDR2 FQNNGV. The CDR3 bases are TGTGCCAGCAGCTCGAGAGGGACCTATAATTCACCCCTCCACTTT. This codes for CASSSRGTYNSPLHF.